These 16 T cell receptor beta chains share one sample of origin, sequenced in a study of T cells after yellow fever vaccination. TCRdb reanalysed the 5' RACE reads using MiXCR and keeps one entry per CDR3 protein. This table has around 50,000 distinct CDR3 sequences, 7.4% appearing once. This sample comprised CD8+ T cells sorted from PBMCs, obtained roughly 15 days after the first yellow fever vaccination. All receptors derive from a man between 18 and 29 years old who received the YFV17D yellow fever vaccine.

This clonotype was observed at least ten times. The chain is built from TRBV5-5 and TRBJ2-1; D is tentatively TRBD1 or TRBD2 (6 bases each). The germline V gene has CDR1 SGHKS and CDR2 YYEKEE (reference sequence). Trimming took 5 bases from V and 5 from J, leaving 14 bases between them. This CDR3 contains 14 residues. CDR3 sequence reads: CASRDLGGDNEQFF. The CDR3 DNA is TGTGCCAGCAGGGACCTCGGGGGCGACAATGAGCAGTTCTTC.

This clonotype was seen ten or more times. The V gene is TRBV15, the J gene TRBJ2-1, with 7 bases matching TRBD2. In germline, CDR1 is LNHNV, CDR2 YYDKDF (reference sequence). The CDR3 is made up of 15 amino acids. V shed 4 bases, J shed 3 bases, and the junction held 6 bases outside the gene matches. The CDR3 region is CATSTYRGGYNEQFF. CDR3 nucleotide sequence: TGTGCCACCAGCACCTACCGCGGGGGCTACAATGAGCAGTTCTTC.

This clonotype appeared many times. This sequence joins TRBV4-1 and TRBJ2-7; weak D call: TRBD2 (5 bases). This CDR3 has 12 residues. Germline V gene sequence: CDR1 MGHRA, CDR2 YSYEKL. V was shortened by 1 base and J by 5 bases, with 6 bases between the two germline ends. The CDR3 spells CASSQGADEQYF. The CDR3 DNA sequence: TGCGCCAGCAGCCAAGGAGCGGACGAGCAGTACTTC.

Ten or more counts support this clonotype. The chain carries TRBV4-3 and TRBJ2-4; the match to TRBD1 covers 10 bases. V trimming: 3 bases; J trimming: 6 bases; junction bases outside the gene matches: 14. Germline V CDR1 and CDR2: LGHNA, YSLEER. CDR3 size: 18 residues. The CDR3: CASSQGLLYRDRGNIQYF. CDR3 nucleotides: TGCGCCAGCAGCCAGGGCCTCCTGTACCGGGACAGGGGAAACATTCAGTACTTC.

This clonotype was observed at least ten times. The CDR3: CASSLEGRSKDTQYF. The DNA for the CDR3 is TGTGCCAGCAGCTTAGAGGGCAGGTCAAAAGATACGCAGTATTTT. The chain employs TRBV11-2 and TRBJ2-3; no clear D gene. Germline CDR1 is SGHAT and CDR2 is FQNNGV. The CDR3 runs to 15 residues. V dropped 0 bases and J dropped 5 bases, with 12 bases sitting between them.

This CDR3 reads CASSPPVTSGKPYEQYF. Written as DNA, the CDR3 is TGTGCCAGTAGTCCTCCCGTGACTAGCGGGAAACCCTACGAGCAGTACTTC. The rearrangement joins TRBV19 to TRBJ2-7; 11 bases line up with TRBD2. The CDR3 loop spans 17 amino acids. Trimming cost V 5 bases and J 2 bases; bases outside gene matches: 11. CDR1 and CDR2 (germline): LNHDA, SQIVND (reference sequence).

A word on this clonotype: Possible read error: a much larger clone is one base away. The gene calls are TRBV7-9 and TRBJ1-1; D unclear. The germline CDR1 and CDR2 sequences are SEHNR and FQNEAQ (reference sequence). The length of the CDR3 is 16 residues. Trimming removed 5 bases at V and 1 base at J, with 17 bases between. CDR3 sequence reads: CASSRRPAHKNTEAFF. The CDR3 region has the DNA TGTGCCAGCAGCCGACGGCCGGCACACAAGAACACTGAAGCTTTCTTT. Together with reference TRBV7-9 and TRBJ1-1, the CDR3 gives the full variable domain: DTGVSQNPRHKITKRGQNVTFRCDPISEHNRLYWYRQTLGQGPEFLTYFQNEAQLEKSRLLSDRFSAERPKGSFSTLEIQRTEQGDSAMYLCASSRRPAHKNTEAFFGQGTRLTVV.

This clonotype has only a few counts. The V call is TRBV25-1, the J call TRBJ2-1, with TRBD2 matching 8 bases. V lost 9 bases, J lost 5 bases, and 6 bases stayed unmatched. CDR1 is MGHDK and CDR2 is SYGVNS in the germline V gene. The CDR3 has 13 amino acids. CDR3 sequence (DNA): TGTGCCAGTTCGGGGGGGCTAAACAATGAGCAGTTCTTC. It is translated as CASSGGLNNEQFF.

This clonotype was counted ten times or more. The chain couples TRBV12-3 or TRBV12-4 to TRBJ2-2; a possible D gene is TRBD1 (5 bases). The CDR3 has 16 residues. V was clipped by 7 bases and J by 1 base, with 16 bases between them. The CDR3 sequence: CASTVSGAENTGELFF. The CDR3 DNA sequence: TGTGCCAGCACCGTCTCTGGGGCGGAGAACACCGGGGAGCTGTTTTTT.

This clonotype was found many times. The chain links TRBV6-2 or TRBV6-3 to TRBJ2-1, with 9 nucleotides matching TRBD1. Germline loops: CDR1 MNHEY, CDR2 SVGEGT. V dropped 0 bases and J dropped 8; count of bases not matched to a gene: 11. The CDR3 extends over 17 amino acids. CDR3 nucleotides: TGTGCCAGCAGTTACTCGAGGGGGACAGGGTCAGGAGATGAGCAGTTCTTC. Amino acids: CASSYSRGTGSGDEQFF.

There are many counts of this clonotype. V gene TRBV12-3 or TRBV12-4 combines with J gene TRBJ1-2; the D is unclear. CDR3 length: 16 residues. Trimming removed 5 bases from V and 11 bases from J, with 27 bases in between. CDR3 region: CASSLLGPRPQHGYTF. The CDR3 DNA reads TGTGCCAGCAGTCTCTTAGGTCCCCGTCCTCAACACGGATACACCTTC.

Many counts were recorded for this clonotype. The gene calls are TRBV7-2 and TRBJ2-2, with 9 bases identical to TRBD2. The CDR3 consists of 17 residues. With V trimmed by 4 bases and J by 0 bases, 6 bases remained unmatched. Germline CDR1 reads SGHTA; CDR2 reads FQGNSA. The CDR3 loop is CASSSIAGAANTGELFF. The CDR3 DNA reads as TGTGCCAGCAGCTCTATAGCGGGGGCCGCGAACACCGGGGAGCTGTTTTTT.

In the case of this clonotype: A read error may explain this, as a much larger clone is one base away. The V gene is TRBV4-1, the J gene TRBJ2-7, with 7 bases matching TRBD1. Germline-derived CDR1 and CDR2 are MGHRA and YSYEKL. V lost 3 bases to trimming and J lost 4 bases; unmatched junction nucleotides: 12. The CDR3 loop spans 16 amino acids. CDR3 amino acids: CASSQDHRGLFYEQYF. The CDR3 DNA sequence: TGCGCCAGCAGCCAGGATCACAGGGGCCTGTTTTACGAGCAGTACTTC.

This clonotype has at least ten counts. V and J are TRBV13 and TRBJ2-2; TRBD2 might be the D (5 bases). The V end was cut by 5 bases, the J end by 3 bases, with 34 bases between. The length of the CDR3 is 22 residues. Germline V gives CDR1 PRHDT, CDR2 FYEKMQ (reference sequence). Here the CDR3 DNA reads TGTGCCAGCAGCGTACACGGCTTCGAGGCCTCACTGAGGCGGAGGTACACCGGGGAGCTGTTTTTT. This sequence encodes CASSVHGFEASLRRRYTGELFF. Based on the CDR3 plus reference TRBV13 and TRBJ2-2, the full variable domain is AAGVIQSPRHLIKEKRETATLKCYPIPRHDTVYWYQQGPGQDPQFLISFYEKMQSDKGSIPDRFSAQQFSDYHSELNMSSLELGDSALYFCASSVHGFEASLRRRYTGELFFGEGSRLTVL.

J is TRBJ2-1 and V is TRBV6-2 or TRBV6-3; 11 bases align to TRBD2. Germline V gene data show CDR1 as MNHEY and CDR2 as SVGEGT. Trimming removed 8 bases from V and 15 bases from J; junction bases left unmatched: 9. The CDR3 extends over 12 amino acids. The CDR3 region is CASVSLAGGGFF. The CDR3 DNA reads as TGTGCCAGCGTATCGCTAGCGGGAGGAGGGTTCTTC.

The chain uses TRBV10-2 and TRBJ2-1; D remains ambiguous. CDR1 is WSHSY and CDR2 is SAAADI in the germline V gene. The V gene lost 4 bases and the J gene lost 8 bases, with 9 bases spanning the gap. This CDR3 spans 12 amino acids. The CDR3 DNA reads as TGCGCCAGCAGTGTGACCTTTTATGAGCAGTTCTTC. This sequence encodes CASSVTFYEQFF.